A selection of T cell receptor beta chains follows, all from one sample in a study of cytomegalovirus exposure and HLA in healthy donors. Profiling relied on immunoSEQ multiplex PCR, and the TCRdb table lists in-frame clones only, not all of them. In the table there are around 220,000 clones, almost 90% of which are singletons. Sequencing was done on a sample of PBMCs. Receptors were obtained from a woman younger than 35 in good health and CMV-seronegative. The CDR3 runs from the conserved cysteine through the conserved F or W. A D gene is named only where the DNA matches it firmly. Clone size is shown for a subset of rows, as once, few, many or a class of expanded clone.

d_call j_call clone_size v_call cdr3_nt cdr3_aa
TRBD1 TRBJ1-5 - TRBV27 TGTGCCAGCAGTTCCTGGGGACAGGGTAGCAATCAGCCCCAGCATTTT CASSSWGQGSNQPQHF
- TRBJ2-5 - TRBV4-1 TGCGCCAGCAGCCAAGACTTCCGGGTAGAAGAGACCCAGTACTTC CASSQDFRVEETQYF
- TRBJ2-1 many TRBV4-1 TGCGCCAGCAGCCAAGAGATTACCAGCTCCTACAATGAGCAGTTCTTC CASSQEITSSYNEQFF
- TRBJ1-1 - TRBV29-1 TGCAGCGTTGAAGAAAACAGCCCCACTGAAGCTTTCTTT CSVEENSPTEAFF
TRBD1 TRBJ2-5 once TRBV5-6 TGTGCCAGCAGCTGGGACAGCCTACAAGAGACCCAGTACTTC CASSWDSLQETQYF
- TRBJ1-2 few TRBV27 TGTGCCAGCAGTTACACAGGAACCTATGGCTACACCTTC CASSYTGTYGYTF
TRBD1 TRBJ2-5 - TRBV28 TGTGCCAGCAGTATACAGGGGAGTCAAGAGACCCAGTACTTC CASSIQGSQETQYF
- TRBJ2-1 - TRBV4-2 TGTGCCAGCAGCCAAGATGTTGAGGGGGCCTACAATGAGCAGTTCTTC CASSQDVEGAYNEQFF
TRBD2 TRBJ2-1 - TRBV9 TGTGCCAGCAGCGTAGAGGGAGGGAGCTCCTACAATGAGCAGTTCTTC CASSVEGGSSYNEQFF
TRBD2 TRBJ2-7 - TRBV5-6 TGTGCCAGCAGCCATAGGGCGGGACTAGCGGCATACGAGCAGTACTTC CASSHRAGLAAYEQYF
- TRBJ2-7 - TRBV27 TGTGCCAGCAAAGGGGGAGAATTTATGGACGAGCAGTACTTC CASKGGEFMDEQYF
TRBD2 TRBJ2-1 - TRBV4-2 TGTGCCAGCAGCCAAGGGGGTAGCGGGAGGCTCCAGAATGAGCAGTTCTTC CASSQGGSGRLQNEQFF
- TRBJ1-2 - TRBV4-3 TGCGCCAGCAGCCAAAATTGGGAAGGGGATCTTCGGTATGGCTACACCTTC CASSQNWEGDLRYGYTF
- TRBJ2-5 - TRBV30 TGTGCCTGGAGTGCACAGGGTGGTTCCCAGTACTTC CAWSAQGGSQYF
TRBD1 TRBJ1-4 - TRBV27 TGTGCCAGCAGTCCCCCCGGGACAGGCGAAAAACTGTTTTTT CASSPPGTGEKLFF
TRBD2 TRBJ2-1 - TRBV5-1 TGCGCCAGCAGCCGATTCGGACTAGCGGGACAGTACAATGAGCAGTTCTTC CASSRFGLAGQYNEQFF
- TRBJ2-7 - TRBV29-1 TGCAGCGTTGGGCAGGCCTCCTACGAGCAGTACTTC CSVGQASYEQYF
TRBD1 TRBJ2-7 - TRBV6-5 TGTGCCAGCAGTTCAGAAGACGGACAGGGACCCTACGAGCAGTACTTC CASSSEDGQGPYEQYF
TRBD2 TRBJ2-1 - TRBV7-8 TGTGCCAGCAGCCAAAATAGCGGGAGGCAGCCCAATGAGCAGTTCTTC CASSQNSGRQPNEQFF
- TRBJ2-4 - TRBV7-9 TGTGCCAGCAGCTTAGCGCGAGAGATAAACATTCAGTACTTC CASSLAREINIQYF
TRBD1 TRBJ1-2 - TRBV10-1 TGCGCCAGCAGTGAGTCCGGGACAGGCGCGACCTTC CASSESGTGATF
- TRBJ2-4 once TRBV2 TGTGCCAGCAGTCCGGACAGATTAAACATTCAGTACTTC CASSPDRLNIQYF
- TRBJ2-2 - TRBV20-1 TGCAGTGTAAGCTTTCCCGGGGAGCTGTTTTTT CSVSFPGELFF
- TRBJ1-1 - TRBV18 TGTGCCAGCTCACCACCGGAGTCCGAAGCTGCTTTCTTT CASSPPESEAAFF
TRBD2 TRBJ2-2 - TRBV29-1 TGCAGCGTTAGCGGGGCCAACACCGGGGAGCTGTTTTTT CSVSGANTGELFF
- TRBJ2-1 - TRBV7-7 TGTGCTAGCCGCCCCCGTGAGAATGAGCAGTTCTTC CASRPRENEQFF
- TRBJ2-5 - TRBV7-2 TGTGCCAGCAGCTACCAGGGTCAAGAGACCCAGTACTTC CASSYQGQETQYF
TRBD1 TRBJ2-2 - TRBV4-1 TGCGCCAGCAGCCAACCCCGGACAGGCCCGAACACCGGGGAGCTGTTTTTT CASSQPRTGPNTGELFF
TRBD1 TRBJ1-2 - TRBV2 TGTGCCAGCAGAGCCAGAGCAGGGGGGCGCTCCCTCTATGGCTACACCTTC CASRARAGGRSLYGYTF
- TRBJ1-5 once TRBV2 TGTGCCAGCAGTAACCCGGCCTCCCAGGAGCCCCAGCATTTT CASSNPASQEPQHF
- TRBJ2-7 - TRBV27 TGTGCCAGCAGTGGGGCCTTGAACTACGAGCAGTACTTC CASSGALNYEQYF
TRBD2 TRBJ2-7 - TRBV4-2 TGTGCCAGCAGCCAAGACCGGGACTACTCCTACGAGCAGTACTTC CASSQDRDYSYEQYF
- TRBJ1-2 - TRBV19 TGTGCCAGTAGTCCGGGGGTCGGAATTTATGGCTACACCTTC CASSPGVGIYGYTF
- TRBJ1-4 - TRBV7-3 TGTGCCAGCAGCTTTGGAAGGGGTGAAAAACTGTTTTTT CASSFGRGEKLFF
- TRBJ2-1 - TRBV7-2 TGTGCCAGCAGCCCCGAACTAGCAGGAACCAATGAGCAGTTCTTC CASSPELAGTNEQFF
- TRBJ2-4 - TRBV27 TGTGCCAGCAGTGCGCGCACTAGTCTACAAAACATTCAGTACTTC CASSARTSLQNIQYF
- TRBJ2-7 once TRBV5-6 TGTGCCAGCAGCTCGACTGTAGACGAGCAGTACTTC CASSSTVDEQYF
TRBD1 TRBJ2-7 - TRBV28 TGTGCCAGCCGTCGGCGCGGACAGGGGGCGATCGAGCAGTACTTC CASRRRGQGAIEQYF
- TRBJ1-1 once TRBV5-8 TGTGCCAGCAGCTTTCTATTCCGGACACCGGCAAGGGACACTGAAGCTTTCTTT CASSFLFRTPARDTEAFF
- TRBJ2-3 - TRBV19 TGTGCCAGTAGTATAAGGGGGATCACAGATACGCAGTATTTT CASSIRGITDTQYF